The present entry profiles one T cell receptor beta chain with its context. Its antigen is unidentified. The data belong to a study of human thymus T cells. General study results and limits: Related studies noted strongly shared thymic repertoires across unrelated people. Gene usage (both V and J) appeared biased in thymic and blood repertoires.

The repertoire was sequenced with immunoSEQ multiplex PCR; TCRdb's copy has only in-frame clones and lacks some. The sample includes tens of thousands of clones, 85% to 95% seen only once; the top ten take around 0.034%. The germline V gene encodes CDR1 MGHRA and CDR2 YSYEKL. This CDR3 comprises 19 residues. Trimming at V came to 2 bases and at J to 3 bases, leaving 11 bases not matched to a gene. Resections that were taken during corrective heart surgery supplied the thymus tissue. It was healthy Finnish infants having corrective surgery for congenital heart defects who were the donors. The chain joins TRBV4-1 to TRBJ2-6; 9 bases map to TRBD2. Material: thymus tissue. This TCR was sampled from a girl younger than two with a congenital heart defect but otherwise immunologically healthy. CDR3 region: CASSQKGLAGVDGANVLTF. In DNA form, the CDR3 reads TGCGCCAGCAGCCAAAAGGGGTTAGCGGGAGTCGATGGGGCCAACGTCCTGACTTTC.